This T cell receptor (beta chain) emerged from a study of CD8+ T cells in alopecia areata. This clone was detected only a few times. Sequencing used cDNA as its template, made by extracting RNA and reverse transcribing it. TCRdb's table, derived via immunoSEQ multiplex PCR, lists solely in-frame clones and lacks some. The data show 75,000 to 100,000 clones, less than 50% seen once. V was shortened by 10 bases and J by 1 base, with 10 bases between the two germline ends. The CDR3 spans 13 residues. Germline loops: CDR1 MNHEY, CDR2 SMNVEV (reference sequence). V usage is TRBV27 and J usage is TRBJ2-2; no clear D. This TCR derives from a human donor with alopecia areata. The sample taken for sequencing was CD4+ T cells sorted from blood. This CDR3 is CAISNRNTGELFF. The CDR3 DNA reads TGTGCCATTTCCAACAGGAACACCGGGGAGCTGTTTTTT.